Shown below are 22 T cell receptor beta chains from a single sample sequenced in a study of T cell changes during pregnancy in multiple sclerosis. The table came from immunoSEQ multiplex PCR; TCRdb's copy has only in-frame clones and leaves some out. The table lists some 60,000 clones, around 93% of them singletons. The specimen comprised peripheral blood, sampled after pregnancy. The source of these receptors is a female donor in good health, enrolled as a control in a pregnancy study.

The V and J genes are TRBV5-1 and TRBJ2-7; D is ambiguous. Per the germline V gene, CDR1 is SGHRS and CDR2 is YFSETQ. CDR3 length equals 13 residues. Trimming stripped 2 bases from V and 1 base from J, with 7 bases between. CDR3 residues: CASSFAGSYEQYF. CDR3 DNA: TGCGCCAGCAGCTTCGCCGGTTCCTACGAGCAGTACTTC.

The V call is TRBV5-1, the J call TRBJ2-3, with TRBD2 matching 12 bases. Germline CDR1 is SGHRS and CDR2 is YFSETQ. Trimming at V came to 6 bases and at J to 7 bases, leaving 9 bases not matched to a gene. The CDR3 runs to 15 residues. CDR3 sequence: CASTSTSGSINTQYF. CDR3 nucleotide sequence: TGCGCCAGCACCTCGACTAGCGGGAGTATAAATACGCAGTATTTT.

The chain links TRBV6-1 to TRBJ2-1, with TRBD1 matching over 7 bases. Germline CDR1 MNHNS, CDR2 SASEGT. The length of the CDR3 is 12 residues. After removal of 10 bases from V and 3 bases from J, the junction contained 3 bases not matched to a gene. The CDR3 DNA sequence: TGTGCCACCCAGGGGGTCTACAATGAGCAGTTCTTC. Residues: CATQGVYNEQFF.

The chain has TRBV5-1 and TRBJ2-1; D is unclear. CDR3 length: 16 residues. The germline V and J ends were trimmed by 4 bases and 0 bases, with 14 bases remaining between them. Germline CDR1 and CDR2: SGHRS and YFSETQ. CDR3 loop: CASSPSAASSYNEQFF. The DNA of the CDR3 is TGCGCCAGCAGCCCCAGCGCGGCTAGCTCCTACAATGAGCAGTTCTTC.

J is TRBJ2-7 and V is TRBV7-3; tentatively, D is TRBD2 (7 bases). The germline V and J ends were trimmed by 5 bases and 5 bases, with 13 bases remaining between them. The CDR3 has 13 residues. CDR1 is SGHTA and CDR2 is FQGTGA in the germline V gene. The CDR3 reads CASSPRGRDEQYF. DNA of the CDR3: TGTGCCAGCAGCCCTAGGGGGAGGGACGAGCAGTACTTC.

The V and J genes are TRBV11-2 and TRBJ1-5, with no clear D. CDR1 is SGHAT and CDR2 is FQNNGV in the germline V gene. The ends were cut back, 0 bases at V and 7 bases at J, with 7 bases in the middle. The CDR3 contains 13 residues. The CDR3 protein is CASSLDAGQPQHF. CDR3 nucleotides: TGTGCCAGCAGCTTAGATGCGGGCCAGCCCCAGCATTTT. The full variable domain, rest sourced from reference TRBV11-2 and TRBJ1-5, is EAGVAQSPRYKIIEKRQSVAFWCNPISGHATLYWYQQILGQGPKLLIQFQNNGVVDDSQLPKDRFSAERLKGVDSTLKIQPAKLEDSAVYLCASSLDAGQPQHFGDGTRLSIL.

The CDR3 spells CATVATNEKLFF. The DNA of the CDR3 is TGCGCCACCGTTGCAACTAATGAAAAACTGTTTTTT. This chain uses TRBV10-1 with TRBJ1-4; D gene uncertain. The length of the CDR3 is 12 residues. Germline-derived CDR1 and CDR2 are WNHNN and SYGVQD (reference sequence). Trimming shortened V by 10 bases and J by 0 bases, and 6 bases separated the two germline ends.

The rearrangement links TRBV2 to TRBJ1-5; TRBD1 aligns across 7 bases. The germline V gene encodes CDR1 SNHLY and CDR2 FYNNEI. With 4 bases clipped from V and 8 bases from J, the junction kept 8 bases outside the gene matches. The CDR3 runs to 14 residues. The CDR3 is CASSADRSEEPQHF. CDR3 nucleotide sequence: TGTGCCAGCAGTGCGGACAGGAGCGAGGAGCCCCAGCATTTT.

V and J are TRBV7-6 and TRBJ1-2; TRBD1 aligns across 9 bases. Losses at the gene ends were 5 bases for V and 2 bases for J; bases not matched to a gene: 3. This CDR3 region has 14 residues. Germline V gives CDR1 SGHVS, CDR2 FNYEAQ. The CDR3 DNA reads TGTGCCAGCAGCCCCGGACAGGGGAACTATGGCTACACCTTC. Amino acids: CASSPGQGNYGYTF.

V usage is TRBV2 and J usage is TRBJ2-1, with 9 bases matching TRBD2. V was pared by 3 bases and J by 5 bases, with 5 bases of the junction left unmatched. Germline-derived CDR1 and CDR2 are SNHLY and FYNNEI. This CDR3 comprises 15 residues. The chain's CDR3 is CASSEGREGHNEQFF. The CDR3 DNA sequence: TGTGCCAGCAGTGAGGGGCGGGAGGGCCACAATGAGCAGTTCTTC.

The chain couples TRBV29-1 to TRBJ2-3; 7 bases are a match to TRBD2. The CDR3 runs to 14 residues. Trimming cost V 2 bases and J 3 bases; bases outside gene matches: 5. Per the germline V gene, CDR1 is SQVTM and CDR2 is ANQGSEA. The CDR3 DNA reads as TGCAGCGTTGAACGACTAGCCGATACAGATACGCAGTATTTT. It yields the protein CSVERLADTDTQYF.

This clone appeared a few times. The rearrangement uses TRBV7-3 and TRBJ2-2; D call uncertain. The CDR3 spans 13 residues. Deletions cut 5 bases from V and 9 bases from J, with 13 bases between. Germline V lookup: CDR1 SGHTA, CDR2 FQGTGA. CDR3 region: CASSTTSTRELFF. The CDR3 region has the DNA TGTGCCAGCAGCACGACTTCCACGAGGGAGCTGTTTTTT.

This clone was observed a handful of times. The genes are TRBV11-2 and TRBJ2-1; D might be TRBD2 (5 bases). The CDR3 runs 16 residues. In germline, CDR1 is SGHAT, CDR2 FQNNGV. V lost 6 bases, J lost 1 base, and 16 bases lay in between. The CDR3 DNA reads TGTGCCAGCAGTCCCCGAGGCGGGCCTTCCTACAATGAGCAGTTCTTC. This sequence encodes CASSPRGGPSYNEQFF.

In this sample, this clone turned up once. CDR3 region: CASSLDASGGATYEQYF. In nucleotides, the CDR3 is TGCGCCAGCAGCTTGGATGCTAGCGGGGGGGCCACCTACGAGCAGTACTTC. J is TRBJ2-7 and V is TRBV5-1; 12 nucleotides line up with TRBD2. V lost 0 bases and J lost 2; bases outside the gene matches: 6. Germline V gives CDR1 SGHRS, CDR2 YFSETQ. The CDR3 spans 17 residues.

The chain employs TRBV6-1 and TRBJ2-7; 9 bases are a match to TRBD1. Germline V gene lookup returns CDR1 MNHNS and CDR2 SASEGT. The J segment lost 6 bases and the V segment lost 2 bases, leaving 8 bases of the junction unmatched. The CDR3 is 15 amino acids. Here the CDR3 reads CASSEKGTGRVEQYF. Written as DNA, the CDR3 is TGTGCCAGCAGTGAAAAGGGGACAGGGAGGGTCGAGCAGTACTTC.

V usage is TRBV19 and J usage is TRBJ1-5; no reliable D call. Germline V lookup: CDR1 LNHDA, CDR2 SQIVND (reference sequence). The V and J ends lost 3 bases and 2 bases respectively, with 11 bases between them. CDR3 length equals 15 residues. CDR3 loop: CASSIEGFGNQPQHF. DNA of the CDR3: TGTGCCAGTAGTATTGAGGGATTCGGCAATCAGCCCCAGCATTTT.

The rearrangement uses TRBV2 and TRBJ1-4; D not certain. The CDR3 runs 14 residues. V shed 7 bases and J shed 8 bases, with 17 bases lying between them. From germline, CDR1 is SNHLY and CDR2 FYNNEI. CDR3 amino acids: CASTPEGRVEKLFF. DNA of the CDR3: TGTGCCAGCACTCCTGAAGGGCGGGTGGAAAAACTGTTTTTT.

This clone was seen a few times. This chain links TRBV19 with TRBJ1-1; D call uncertain. This CDR3 comprises 14 residues. The germline V and J ends were trimmed by 7 bases and 0 bases, with 12 bases remaining between them. Germline V CDR1 and CDR2: LNHDA, SQIVND (reference sequence). CDR3 in DNA: TGTGCCAGTAATTCGGCGGGAATGAACACTGAAGCTTTCTTT. Protein product: CASNSAGMNTEAFF.

DNA for the CDR3: TGTGCCAGCTGCCATCCCTCGGGGGATACGCAGTATTTT. Encoded protein: CASCHPSGDTQYF. The V and J genes are TRBV2 and TRBJ2-3; TRBD2 is a possible D gene (5 bases). V was shortened by 8 bases and J by 6 bases, with 15 bases between the two germline ends. This CDR3 has 13 residues. The germline gives CDR1 SNHLY, CDR2 FYNNEI.

The J gene is TRBJ1-1, the V gene TRBV7-2; maybe TRBD1 (6 bases). V was pared by 4 bases and J by 1 base, with 13 bases between. The germline gives CDR1 SGHTA, CDR2 FQGNSA. The length of the CDR3 is 15 residues. The CDR3 nucleotides read TGTGCCAGCAGCTCAACCGGGACACCGAACACTGAAGCTTTCTTT. This gives the protein CASSSTGTPNTEAFF.

CDR3 sequence (DNA): TGTGCCAGCAGTGAAGCGCGGCCCACCGGGGAGCTGTTTTTT. It yields the protein CASSEARPTGELFF. The gene calls are TRBV2 and TRBJ2-2; D remains ambiguous. The germline V gene encodes CDR1 SNHLY and CDR2 FYNNEI. The CDR3 contains 14 residues. Trimming removed 0 bases at V and 4 bases at J, with 6 bases between.

This clone was found a few times. The V call is TRBV12-5, the J call TRBJ1-2; possibly TRBD1 for D (6 bases). Trimming removed 0 bases at V and 8 bases at J, with 19 bases between. Germline CDR1 reads LGHNT; CDR2 reads FRNRAP. The CDR3 extends over 16 amino acids. CDR3: CASGLVRDMRVKGYTF. Written as DNA, the CDR3 is TGTGCTAGTGGTTTGGTAAGGGACATGAGGGTGAAGGGCTACACCTTC.